The 9 T cell receptor beta chains below all came from one sample that was sequenced in a study of T cell responses to AZD1222 COVID-19 vaccine. Profiled with immunoSEQ multiplex PCR; TCRdb holds only in-frame clones, not every one. The sample includes 44,000 or so clones, just under 80% seen only once; the top ten take about 22%. Sample: peripheral blood, taken 28 days after the second dose of the MenACWY control vaccine. The receptors derive from an adult who received the MenACWY meningococcal vaccine as a control.

V and J are TRBV14 and TRBJ1-6; TRBD1 might be the D (5 bases). V shed 5 bases and J shed 6 bases, with 14 bases lying between them. The germline gives CDR1 SGHDN, CDR2 FVKESK. The CDR3 is made up of 15 amino acids. As DNA, the CDR3 is TGTGCCAGCAGCGCGCAGGGTGAGCGTAATTCACCCCTCCACTTT. Translating gives CASSAQGERNSPLHF.

The CDR3 DNA sequence: TGTGCCAGCAGCTTACAGGACAGGGGACGGAAACTGTTTTTT. Residues: CASSLQDRGRKLFF. This chain links TRBV7-8 with TRBJ1-4; 9 bases agree with TRBD1. In germline, CDR1 is SGHVS, CDR2 FQNEAQ. V lost 2 bases and J lost 11; bases outside the gene matches: 6. The length of the CDR3 is 14 residues.

The chain uses TRBV2 and TRBJ1-1, with 7 bases aligning to TRBD1. Germline CDR1 SNHLY, CDR2 FYNNEI. V gave up 6 bases and J gave up 0 bases; unmatched junction bases: 7. The CDR3 runs to 15 residues. The CDR3 DNA is TGTGCCAGCAGGCTGGAGGGACAGCTGAACACTGAAGCTTTCTTT. Translating gives CASRLEGQLNTEAFF.

The chain is built from TRBV27 and TRBJ1-1, with TRBD1 identical over 8 bases. The V segment lost 3 bases and the J segment 0 bases; nucleotides outside the gene matches: 6. Germline V gene data show CDR1 as MNHEY and CDR2 as SMNVEV (reference sequence). The CDR3 runs 16 residues. This chain's CDR3 is CASSFQSGGVNTEAFF. CDR3 sequence (DNA): TGTGCCAGCAGTTTTCAGTCAGGGGGCGTGAACACTGAAGCTTTCTTT.

CDR3 sequence (DNA): TGTGCCAGCAGTTTAAAGTACGGGACTCAGCCCCAGCATTTT. Its protein product is CASSLKYGTQPQHF. The genes are TRBV28 and TRBJ1-5; possible D gene TRBD1, 5 bases. Per germline, CDR1 MDHEN and CDR2 SYDVKM. The CDR3 sequence is 14 residues long. Trimming removed 2 bases from V and 6 bases from J, with 11 bases in between.

This clone was found a few times. The gene calls are TRBV6-1 and TRBJ1-5; D remains ambiguous. CDR3 size: 15 residues. CDR1 and CDR2 (germline): MNHNS, SASEGT. Trimming cost V 2 bases and J 0 bases, with 8 bases left between them. The CDR3: CASSEIGNSNQPQHF. In nucleotides, the CDR3 is TGTGCCAGCAGTGAAATCGGGAATAGCAATCAGCCCCAGCATTTT.

J is TRBJ1-5 and V is TRBV21-1; the table's D call, TRBD1, has no DNA check behind it. TRBV21-1 is recorded as a pseudogene. This CDR3 contains 16 residues. The CDR3 region has the DNA TGTGCCAGCAGCACTAGCCGGGACAGGGGCAATCAGCCCCAGCATTTT. Translation: CASSTSRDRGNQPQHF.

Only a few counts were recorded for this clone. The rearrangement links TRBV30 to TRBJ1-5; 8 bases line up with TRBD1. The CDR3 loop spans 15 amino acids. V lost 0 bases, J lost 7 bases, and 8 bases stayed unmatched. CDR1 GTSNPN and CDR2 SVGIG come from the germline V gene (reference sequence). The CDR3, as DNA: TGTGCCTGGAGTGTACTAGGACAGGGTAGACAGCCCCAGCATTTT. Translated, it gives CAWSVLGQGRQPQHF.

Ten or more counts support this clone. This chain connects TRBV11-2 to TRBJ2-7, with D hard to call. Trimming cost V 3 bases and J 8 bases, with 17 bases left between them. The germline V gene has CDR1 SGHAT and CDR2 FQNNGV. The CDR3 contains 14 residues. The CDR3 coding sequence is TGTGCCAGCAGCTTTGGTGAGGCCCTCTTGAAGCAGTACTTC. It codes for CASSFGEALLKQYF.